This TCR beta chain was found in a study of control samples from healthy donors and cancer patients. The data were produced by immunoSEQ multiplex PCR, yet TCRdb's version contains in-frame clones alone and is incomplete. The data show 150,000 to 200,000 clones, over 90% seen once. The clonotype comes from a young woman in good health. Sequences were obtained from blood.

In DNA, the CDR3 is TGTGCCAGCAGCTTATCCCCGACAGGGGGCGGCTATGGCTACACCTTC. Encoded protein: CASSLSPTGGGYGYTF. This sequence joins TRBV11-2 and TRBJ1-2, with 10 bases fitting TRBD1. The CDR3 has 16 amino acids. Germline V gene data show CDR1 as SGHAT and CDR2 as FQNNGV. V lost 2 bases, J lost 4 bases, and 7 bases stayed unmatched.